What follows is one T cell receptor (beta chain) and its context. The source of the sample is a study of early T cells in non-severe SARS-CoV-2 infection. Trimming at V came to 7 bases and at J to 5 bases, leaving 5 bases not matched to a gene. This CDR3 comprises 15 residues. Looked up from germline, CDR1 is SGHVS and CDR2 is FQNEAQ. One entry per CDR3 protein, called by TCRdb with MiXCR from the 5' RACE reads. The table includes about 83,000 distinct CDR3 sequences, roughly an eighth detected once. What was sequenced was whole blood. The V gene is TRBV7-8, the J gene TRBJ2-2; TRBD2 aligns across 12 bases. The source of this sequence is an adult who was a healthcare worker with PCR-confirmed SARS-CoV-2 infection or an uninfected control (not recorded which). The chain's CDR3 is CASTFLAGGTGELFF. The CDR3 DNA sequence: TGTGCCAGCACCTTTCTAGCGGGAGGGACCGGGGAGCTGTTTTTT.